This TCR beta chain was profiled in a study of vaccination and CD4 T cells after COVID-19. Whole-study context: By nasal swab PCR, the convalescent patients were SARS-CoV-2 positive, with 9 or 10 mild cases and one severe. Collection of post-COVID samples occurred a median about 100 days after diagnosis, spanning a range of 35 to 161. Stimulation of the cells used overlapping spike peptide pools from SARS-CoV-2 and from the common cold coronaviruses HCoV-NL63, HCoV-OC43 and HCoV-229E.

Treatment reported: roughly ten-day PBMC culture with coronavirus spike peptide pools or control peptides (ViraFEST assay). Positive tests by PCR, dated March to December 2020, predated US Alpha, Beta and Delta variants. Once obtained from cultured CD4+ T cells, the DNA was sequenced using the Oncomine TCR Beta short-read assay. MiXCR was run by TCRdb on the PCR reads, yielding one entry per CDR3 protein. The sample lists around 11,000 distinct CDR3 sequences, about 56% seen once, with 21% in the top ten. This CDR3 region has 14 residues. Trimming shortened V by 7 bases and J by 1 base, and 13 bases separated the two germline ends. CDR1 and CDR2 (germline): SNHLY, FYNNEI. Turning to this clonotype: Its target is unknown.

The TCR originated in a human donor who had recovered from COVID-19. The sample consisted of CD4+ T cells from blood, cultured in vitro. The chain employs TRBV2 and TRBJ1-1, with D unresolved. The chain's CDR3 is CASNLEARNTEAFF. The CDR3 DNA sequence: TGTGCCAGCAATCTCGAGGCCAGGAACACTGAAGCTTTCTTT.